This T cell receptor (beta chain) was retrieved from a study of T cells in Graves' hyperthyroidism and ophthalmopathy. What was amplified from RNA transcripts were TCR beta CDR3 regions. The HTBI primer set drove a first-round RT-PCR of the TCR CDR3. From the multiplex PCR reads, TCRdb called clonotypes with MiXCR, one entry per CDR3 protein. The table shows a few hundred thousand distinct CDR3 sequences, with about 13% occurring only once. The CDR3 loop spans 15 amino acids. Germline V gene data show CDR1 as DFQATT and CDR2 as SNEGSKA (reference sequence). This clonotype was seen more than once but under ten times. The junction departs from germline at one end; a sequencing error may be responsible.

What was sequenced was blood. This chain connects TRBV20-1 to TRBJ2-7, with D unclear. The source of this sequence is a woman aged 40 to 50 with Graves' ophthalmopathy. CDR3 sequence (DNA): TGCAGAGCTACACCTCCGGAAGGGAACCTGGACGAGCAGTACTTC. It encodes CRATPPEGNLDEQYF.